These 21 T cell receptor beta chains originate from one sample sequenced in a study of T cells in women clearing cervical HPV infection. Data came from immunoSEQ multiplex PCR; TCRdb stores just in-frame clones and leaves some out. This sample's clone table lists 40,000 to 55,000 clones. The source material was blood buffy coat. Receptors originate from a woman aged 18 to 69 with a cervical HPV16 infection that either progressed to CIN3+ or cleared (not recorded which).

As for this clone: The read comes to an end 3 residues before the CDR3 does, leaving the germline J gene to fill in the end. V and J are TRBV2 and TRBJ2-1, with D unclear. CDR3 length: 14 residues. The ends were cut back, 1 base at V and 9 bases at J, with 13 bases in the middle. The germline V gene has CDR1 SNHLY and CDR2 FYNNEI. The sequenced CDR3 bases are TGTGCCAGCAGTGAAGTCTTTAGGGTAGTTGAG. Translating it yields CASSEVFRVVE. The whole CDR3 sequence reads CASSEVFRVVEQFF.

As to this clone: The CDR3 end falls 3 residues outside the read, so it is completed with the germline J gene. This sequence joins TRBV11-1 and TRBJ2-4, with a possible D match to TRBD1 (5 bases). Between the trimmed V and J ends, which lost 4 bases and 1 base, there was a span of 8 bases. The CDR3 has 14 amino acids. Germline CDR1 reads SGHAT; CDR2 reads FQDESV (reference sequence). The CDR3 protein is CASSSRGAKNIQYF. CDR3 DNA, as far as it was read: TGTGCCAGCAGCTCAAGGGGTGCCAAAAACATT.

Turning to this clone: The CDR3 extends 3 residues past the end of the read, so its final part is completed from the germline J gene. The rearrangement joins TRBV2 to TRBJ2-2; TRBD1 agrees at 8 bases. The CDR3 is 12 residues long. Germline V CDR1 and CDR2: SNHLY, FYNNEI. V lost 8 bases, J lost 5 bases, and 1 base stayed unmatched. The CDR3: CASRTGTGELFF. The sequenced CDR3 bases are TGTGCCAGCCGGACAGGGACCGGGGAG.

Concerning this clone itself: The read ends 3 residues before the CDR3 terminus; that terminus is restored from the germline J gene. The rearrangement joins TRBV5-1 to TRBJ2-2, with D unclear. Germline-derived CDR1 and CDR2 are SGHRS and YFSETQ. This CDR3 is built from 12 residues. V lost 4 bases and J lost 4, with 5 bases in between. The CDR3 loop is CASSPGTGELFF. The sequenced CDR3 bases are TGCGCCAGCAGCCCCGGCACCGGGGAG.

About this clone: The sequenced fragment ends 3 residues before the CDR3 boundary, so the rest is inferred from the germline J gene. The gene calls are TRBV2 and TRBJ2-7; 8 bases are a match to TRBD1. This CDR3 is built from 13 residues. The V gene end was trimmed by 9 bases and the J gene end by 1 base; junction bases not matched to a gene: 5. Looked up from germline, CDR1 is SNHLY and CDR2 is FYNNEI. This CDR3 is CASLRDRSYEQYF. CDR3 bases read: TGTGCCAGTCTCCGGGACAGGTCCTACGAG.

In regard to this clone: The observed sequence ends 3 residues before the CDR3 terminus, with the missing tail filled in from the germline J gene. The chain joins TRBV12-3 or TRBV12-4 to TRBJ2-3; unclear D gene. V was trimmed by 3 bases and J by 4 bases, leaving 5 bases between them. The CDR3 sequence is 12 residues long. The CDR3 loop is CASSFRADTQYF. The sequenced part of the CDR3 DNA is TGTGCCAGCAGTTTTAGGGCAGATACG.

Of note for this clone: The read is 3 residues too short to cover the CDR3 end, so that end is filled in from the germline J gene. The rearrangement links TRBV2 to TRBJ2-7; a possible D gene is TRBD1 (5 bases). Germline V gives CDR1 SNHLY, CDR2 FYNNEI. The CDR3 has 17 amino acids. V lost 4 bases to trimming and J lost 1 base, with 20 bases between them. The CDR3: CASSGPHDRLPSYEQYF. CDR3 DNA, as far as it was read: TGTGCCAGCAGTGGTCCCCATGACAGACTCCCTTCCTACGAG.

For this clone: The read stops 3 residues short of the end of the CDR3; the missing end is completed from the germline J gene. The genes are TRBV19 and TRBJ1-2; possibly TRBD1 for D (5 bases). Germline lookup yields CDR1 LNHDA and CDR2 SQIVND (reference sequence). The CDR3 totals 14 residues. V was pared by 7 bases and J by 0 bases, with 12 bases between. CDR3 DNA (partial): TGTGCCAGTAATGGGGGGGAAGCTAACTATGGC. It yields the protein CASNGGEANYG. The CDR3, in full, reads CASNGGEANYGYTF.

For this clone: Read coverage stops 3 residues before the CDR3 terminus; the germline J gene supplies the remainder. The rearrangement links TRBV5-1 to TRBJ2-4; 11 positions agree with TRBD1. Losses at the gene ends were 0 bases for V and 0 bases for J; bases not matched to a gene: 14. This CDR3 region has 21 residues. Germline CDR1 reads SGHRS; CDR2 reads YFSETQ. CDR3: CASSLDTPGTGGGLAKNIQYF. The sequenced CDR3 bases are TGCGCCAGCAGCTTGGATACCCCCGGGACAGGGGGGGGACTAGCCAAAAACATT.

As regards this clone: Coverage ceases 3 residues before the CDR3 finishes, and the germline J gene fills in the end. The rearrangement uses TRBV5-1 and TRBJ2-3, with D perhaps matching TRBD2 (5 bases). In germline, CDR1 is SGHRS, CDR2 YFSETQ. V was trimmed by 0 bases and J by 3 bases, leaving 14 bases between them. The CDR3 extends over 16 amino acids. The CDR3 loop reads CASSLGVSGITDTQYF. The sequenced part of the CDR3 DNA is TGCGCCAGCAGCTTGGGGGTTTCGGGGATTACAGATACG.

About this clone itself: The read comes to an end 3 residues before the CDR3 does, leaving the germline J gene to fill in the end. The genes are TRBV20-1 and TRBJ1-6; no reliable D call. With 0 bases removed from V and 2 bases from J, the gap between germline ends came to 8 bases. In germline, CDR1 is DFQATT, CDR2 SNEGSKA (reference sequence). The CDR3 spans 15 residues. This chain's CDR3 is CSARDPVPYNSPLHF. The sequenced part of the CDR3 DNA is TGCAGTGCTAGAGATCCGGTCCCCTATAATTCACCC.

Remarks on this clone: From the germline J gene comes the end of the CDR3, since the read stops 3 residues before it. The chain recombines TRBV14 with TRBJ2-2, with D unclear. Looked up from germline, CDR1 is SGHDN and CDR2 is FVKESK. The CDR3 totals 13 residues. The CDR3 reads CASSREAWSPLFF. Partial CDR3 DNA: TGTGCCAGCAGTCGCGAAGCTTGGTCACCG.

With respect to this clone: The sequence runs out 3 residues before the end of the CDR3; the remainder is reconstructed from the germline J gene. V usage is TRBV7-9 and J usage is TRBJ2-5, with D possibly TRBD2 on 6 matching bases. This CDR3 has 14 amino acids. Trimming took 6 bases from V and 1 from J, leaving 12 bases between them. CDR1 is SEHNR, CDR2 FQNEAQ, per germline (reference sequence). CDR3 DNA, as far as it was read: TGTGCCAGCAGGGACTCCGGGGGCCAAGAGACC. It yields the protein CASRDSGGQET. The CDR3, in full, reads CASRDSGGQETQYF.

Worth noting for this clone: The CDR3 end is not reached by the read, which stops 3 residues before it; the germline J gene fills it in. The chain recombines TRBV5-1 with TRBJ1-2, with 9 bases identical to TRBD1. The germline V gene encodes CDR1 SGHRS and CDR2 YFSETQ. The CDR3 consists of 14 residues. V dropped 4 bases and J dropped 5; count of bases not matched to a gene: 6. The DNA read from the CDR3 is TGCGCCAGCAGCCTGGACGGGACAGGGTATGGC. Protein product: CASSLDGTGYG. The whole CDR3 sequence is CASSLDGTGYGYTF. Using reference TRBV5-1 and TRBJ1-2 for the parts outside the CDR3, the full variable domain is KAGVTQTPRYLIKTRGQQVTLSCSPISGHRSVSWYQQTPGQGLQFLFEYFSETQRNKGNFPGRFSGRQFSNSRSEMNVSTLELGDSALYLCASSLDGTGYGYTFGSGTRLTVV.

To note about this clone: The read falls 3 residues short of the CDR3 end, and the missing part is taken from the germline J gene. The chain carries TRBV2 and TRBJ2-2, with a possible D match to TRBD2 (6 bases). The V gene's germline CDR1 is SNHLY and CDR2 FYNNEI. The V end lost 8 bases, the J end lost 7 bases, and 14 bases lay between the germline ends. The CDR3 covers 13 residues. The covered CDR3 bases are TGTGCCAGCGGTAGCGGCGTCATCGGGGAG. It encodes CASGSGVIGE. The entire CDR3 reads CASGSGVIGELFF.

This CDR3 reads CASSWSGAEQFF. CDR3 DNA, as far as it was read: TGTGCCAGCAGTTGGAGCGGGGCTGAG. The rearrangement links TRBV7-6 to TRBJ2-1, with 7 positions matching TRBD2. The read finishes 3 residues shy of the CDR3 end, and the germline J gene is used to complete it. The CDR3 covers 12 residues. Germline CDR1 SGHVS, CDR2 FNYEAQ. V trimming: 6 bases; J trimming: 9 bases; junction bases outside the gene matches: 5.

Notes on this clone: The read finishes 3 residues shy of the CDR3 end, and the germline J gene is used to complete it. The rearrangement uses TRBV5-5 and TRBJ2-7, with D possibly being TRBD2 (6 bases). V was cut by 4 bases and J by 2 bases, with 13 bases left in between. Germline V CDR1 and CDR2: SGHKS, YYEKEE (reference sequence). The CDR3 is made up of 14 amino acids. The DNA read from the CDR3 is TGTGCCAGCAGCGCCGGACTATCCACCTACGAG. This codes for CASSAGLSTYE. The CDR3 reads in full as CASSAGLSTYEQYF.

Turning to this clone: The read terminates 3 residues before the CDR3 end, so the remaining end is supplied by the germline J gene. The gene calls are TRBV13 and TRBJ2-1, with 8 bases that match TRBD2. Germline V gene sequence: CDR1 PRHDT, CDR2 FYEKMQ (reference sequence). This CDR3 region has 15 residues. J gave up 4 bases and V 3 bases, and 5 bases lay outside the gene matches. The CDR3: CASSFERGLYNEQFF. CDR3 DNA (partial): TGTGCCAGCAGCTTCGAGCGGGGGCTTTACAATGAG.

To note about this clone: The sequence runs out 3 residues before the end of the CDR3; the remainder is reconstructed from the germline J gene. The chain joins TRBV10-3 to TRBJ1-5; 9 bases align to TRBD1. Unmatched junction bases numbered 6, after V lost 0 bases and J lost 3 bases. Germline V gene sequence: CDR1 ENHRY, CDR2 SYGVKD. The CDR3 sequence is 17 residues long. CDR3 amino acids: CAISESRTGVHNQPQHF. The covered CDR3 bases are TGTGCCATCAGTGAGTCGAGGACAGGGGTCCACAATCAGCCC.

In the case of this clone: Read sequence stops 3 residues before the CDR3 end, and the germline J gene provides the missing end. The chain employs TRBV13 and TRBJ2-1; D ambiguous. This CDR3 has 16 amino acids. CDR1 and CDR2 (germline): PRHDT, FYEKMQ (reference sequence). V lost 1 base, J lost 4 bases, and 14 bases lay in between. The sequenced part of the CDR3 DNA is TGTGCCAGCAGCTTAGCCTTCAGTAAGTCTTACAATGAG. This translates into CASSLAFSKSYNE. The full CDR3 reads CASSLAFSKSYNEQFF.

On this clone itself: The CDR3 end is not reached by the read, which stops 3 residues before it; the germline J gene fills it in. This rearrangement joins TRBV28 to TRBJ1-1; D not resolved. Trimming removed 10 bases from V and 0 bases from J, with 12 bases in between. CDR1 is MDHEN and CDR2 is SYDVKM in the germline V gene. The CDR3 is 13 residues long. Incomplete CDR3 DNA: TGTGCCACTAGCGGCCAAATGAACACTGAA. Its protein product is CATSGQMNTE. The full CDR3 is CATSGQMNTEAFF.